Reported below is one TCR beta chain. What this receptor recognizes is not known. Base qualities are not at hand, and no much larger clone is one base apart. The library came from the immunoSEQ multiplex PCR assay. For most patients, genomic DNA was isolated with the Qiagen DNeasy Blood and Tissue Kit and shipped frozen to Adaptive Biotechnologies for TCR sequencing. For most patients, genomic DNA was subjected to high-throughput TCR-beta CDR3 sequencing by Adaptive Biotechnologies. The study's processing was this. Adaptive's ImmunoSEQ software supplied the TCR sequencing data for 15 to 20 patients, while MiXCR and VDJtools were used to process a few other patients. To correct CD4 versus CD8 sorting errors, any sequence found in both subsets at a frequency ratio below 5:1 was removed. CDR3 nucleotide sequences shared by donor and recipient were removed because the origin of these sequences could not be assigned. To count as alloreactive, a clone needed at least 2-fold expansion over unstimulated cells and a minimum CFSE-low frequency of 0.002% (template counts) or 0.001% (read counts). Clones detected in sequenced pre-transplant spleen, lymph node, or MLR CFSE-low populations of the donor or recipient were defined as mappable. Cumulative frequency of alloreactive clones was calculated as a percentage of all sequences weighted by copy number. TCRdb took this table from immuneACCESS and kept in-frame rearrangements with V and J called. Such tables lack part of the clones; where checked against another copy, unresolved V genes explain under half of the gap, and the rest is unexplained. V and J calls and clone size are those listed in that table; D and trimming were worked out from the DNA. Across this sample there are approximately 130,000 clones, with around nine tenths seen only once. Of the sample, over 0.15% falls within the top ten clones.

The data are from a study of graft-versus-host responses after intestinal transplantation listed by TCRdb under 2021. The study in broad terms: The transplants that recipients got were multivisceral, liver-intestinal, or isolated intestinal. All recipients received anti-thymocyte globulin induction followed by maintenance tacrolimus and steroids for roughly three years. Graft-versus-host and host-versus-graft alloreactive T cell clones were tracked in the graft, circulation and bone marrow after intestinal transplantation using bulk TCR-beta CDR3 sequencing. Alloreactive clones were identified by sequencing pre-transplant mixed lymphocyte reaction products and comparing these products with unstimulated pre-transplant donor and recipient T cells. Of the 20 to 25 intestinal transplant recipients enrolled in the cohort, one of whom was a retransplant, a few patients without pretransplant specimens were excluded. A peak of at least 4% donor T cells among recipient peripheral blood mononuclear cells was the definition used for donor T cell macrochimerism. Instead of going to the commercial service, samples from three later patients were sequenced in-house on an Illumina MiSeq and processed with MiXCR. Overall results and qualifications from the work: High GvH to HvG T cell clonal ratios were observed in the allografts of patients with donor T cell macrochimerism. GvH clones were detected in recipient bone marrow, and some of these GvH clones were observed earlier in ileal mucosa or blood, consistent with an intestinal mucosal origin. Conclusions were limited by the relatively low number and heterogeneity of intestinal transplant patients. Early after transplant, peak levels of circulating GvH clones were found to be associated with declines in HvG clones.

Per the publication, the time point label means: cells obtained before transplantation from donor or recipient. CD3+CD4+ and CD3+CD8+ populations were FACS-sorted from unstimulated pre-transplant donor and recipient cells taken from spleen or lymph nodes. The CDR3 goes from the cysteine to the phenylalanine over 14 residues. The entry retains the CDR3 DNA only, 42 bases that are in frame from base 1. Unmatched junction bases come to 8, with V trimmed by 2 bases and J by 7 bases. The CDR1 and CDR2 encoded by the germline V gene are SGHRS and YFSETQ. This receptor was identified in a human donor who received an intestinal transplant. The source material was unstimulated CD4+ T cells sorted from spleen or lymph node cells, sampled before intestinal transplant. The chain couples TRBV5-1 to TRBJ2-7; TRBD2 fits 8 bases in the junction. CDR3 protein: CASSFRGGPGEQYF. The nucleotide sequence is given as TGCGCCAGCAGCTTTCGCGGGGGGCCGGGGGAGCAGTACTTC. Supplemented by the reference TRBV5-1 and TRBJ2-7 proteins around the CDR3, the complete variable domain is KAGVTQTPRYLIKTRGQQVTLSCSPISGHRSVSWYQQTPGQGLQFLFEYFSETQRNKGNFPGRFSGRQFSNSRSEMNVSTLELGDSALYLCASSFRGGPGEQYFGPGTRLTVT.